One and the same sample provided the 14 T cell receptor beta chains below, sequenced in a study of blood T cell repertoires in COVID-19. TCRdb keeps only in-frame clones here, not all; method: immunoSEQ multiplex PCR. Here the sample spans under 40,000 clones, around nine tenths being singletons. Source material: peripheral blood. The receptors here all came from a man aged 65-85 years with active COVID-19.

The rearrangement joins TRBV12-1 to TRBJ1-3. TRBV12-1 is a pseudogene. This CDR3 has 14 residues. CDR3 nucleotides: TGTGCCAGCTGGAGGCGGGAACCTGGAAACACCATATATTTT. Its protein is CASWRREPGNTIYF.

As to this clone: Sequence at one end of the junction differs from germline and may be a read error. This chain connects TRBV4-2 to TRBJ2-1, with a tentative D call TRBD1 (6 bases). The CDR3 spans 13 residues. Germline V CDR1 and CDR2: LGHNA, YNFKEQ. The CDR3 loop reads CASSQEADAPGVF. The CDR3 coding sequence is TGTGCCAGCAGCCAAGAGGCGGACGCGCCAGGGGTCTTC.

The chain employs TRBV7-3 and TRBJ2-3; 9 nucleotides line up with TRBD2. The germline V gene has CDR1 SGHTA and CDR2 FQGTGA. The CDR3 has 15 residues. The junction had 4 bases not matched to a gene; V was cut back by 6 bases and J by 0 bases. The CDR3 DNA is TGTGCCAGCAGAAGGACTAGCGAAAGCACAGATACGCAGTATTTT. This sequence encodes CASRRTSESTDTQYF.

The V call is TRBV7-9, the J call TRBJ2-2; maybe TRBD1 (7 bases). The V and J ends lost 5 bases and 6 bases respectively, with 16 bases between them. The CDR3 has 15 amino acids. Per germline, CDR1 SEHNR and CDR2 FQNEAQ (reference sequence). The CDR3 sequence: CASSVRGEVAGELFF. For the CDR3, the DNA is TGTGCCAGCAGCGTCAGGGGGGAAGTGGCCGGGGAGCTGTTTTTT.

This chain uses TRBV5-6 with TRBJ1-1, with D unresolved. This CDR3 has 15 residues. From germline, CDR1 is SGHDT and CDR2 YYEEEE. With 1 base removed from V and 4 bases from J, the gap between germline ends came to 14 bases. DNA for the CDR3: TGTGCCAGCAGCTTGTACGGGTTTCGTAGCACTGAAGCTTTCTTT. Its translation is CASSLYGFRSTEAFF. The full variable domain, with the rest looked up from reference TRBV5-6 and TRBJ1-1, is DAGVTQSPTHLIKTRGQQVTLRCSPKSGHDTVSWYQQALGQGPQFIFQYYEEEERQRGNFPDRFSGHQFPNYSSELNVNALLLGDSALYLCASSLYGFRSTEAFFGQGTRLTVV.

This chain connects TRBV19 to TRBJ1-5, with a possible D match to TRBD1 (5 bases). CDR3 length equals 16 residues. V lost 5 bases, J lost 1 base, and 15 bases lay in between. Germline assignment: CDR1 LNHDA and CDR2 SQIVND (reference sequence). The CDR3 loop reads CASSASSGGSNQPQHF. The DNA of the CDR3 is TGTGCCAGTAGTGCCTCGTCCGGGGGAAGCAATCAGCCCCAGCATTTT.

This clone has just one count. The CDR3 region has the DNA TGTGCCAGCAGTTCCCGTGGGACTAGCGGGAGCACAGATACGCAGTATTTT. This translates into CASSSRGTSGSTDTQYF. The chain links TRBV6-2 or TRBV6-3 to TRBJ2-3; 12 bases fit TRBD2. The CDR3 is made up of 17 amino acids. Germline CDR1 MNHEY, CDR2 SVGEGT. V was pared by 4 bases and J by 0 bases, with 5 bases of the junction left unmatched.

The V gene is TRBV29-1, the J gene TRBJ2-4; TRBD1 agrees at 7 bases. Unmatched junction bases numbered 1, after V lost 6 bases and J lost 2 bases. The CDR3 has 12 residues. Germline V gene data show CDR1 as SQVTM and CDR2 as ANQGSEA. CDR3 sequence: CSVGQTKNIQYF. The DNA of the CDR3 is TGCAGCGTGGGACAGACCAAAAACATTCAGTACTTC.

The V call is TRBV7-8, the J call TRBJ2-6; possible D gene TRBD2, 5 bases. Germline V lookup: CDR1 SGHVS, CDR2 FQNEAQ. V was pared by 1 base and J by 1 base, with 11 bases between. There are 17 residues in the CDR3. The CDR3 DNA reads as TGTGCCAGCAGCTTAGTCTACAGACTATCTGGGGCCAACGTCCTGACTTTC. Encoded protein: CASSLVYRLSGANVLTF. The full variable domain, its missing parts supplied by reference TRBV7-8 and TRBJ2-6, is GAGVSQSPRYKVAKRGQDVALRCDPISGHVSLFWYQQALGQGPEFLTYFQNEAQLDKSGLPSDRFFAERPEGSVSTLKIQRTQQEDSAVYLCASSLVYRLSGANVLTFGAGSRLTVL.

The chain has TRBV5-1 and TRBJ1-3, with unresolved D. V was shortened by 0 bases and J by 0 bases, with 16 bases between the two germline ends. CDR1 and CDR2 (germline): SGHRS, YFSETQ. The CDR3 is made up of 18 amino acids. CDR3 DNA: TGCGCCAGCAGCTTGGACCTTAGCCAGAGCTACTCTGGAAACACCATATATTTT. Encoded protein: CASSLDLSQSYSGNTIYF.

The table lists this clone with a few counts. CDR3 bases: TGTGCCAGCAGCCCGGGACTAGTTGTGACCGGGGAGCTGTTTTTT. It is translated as CASSPGLVVTGELFF. The chain has TRBV6-5 and TRBJ2-2; 8 nucleotides line up with TRBD2. The CDR3 length is 15 residues. Germline V gives CDR1 MNHEY, CDR2 SVGAGI. Trimming removed 6 bases from V and 5 bases from J; junction bases left unmatched: 8.

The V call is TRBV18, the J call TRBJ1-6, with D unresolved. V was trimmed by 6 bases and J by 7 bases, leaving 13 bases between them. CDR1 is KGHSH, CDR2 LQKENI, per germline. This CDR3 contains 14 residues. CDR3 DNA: TGTGCCAGCTCGCTAGACCGAAAAAATTCACCCCTCCACTTT. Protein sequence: CASSLDRKNSPLHF.

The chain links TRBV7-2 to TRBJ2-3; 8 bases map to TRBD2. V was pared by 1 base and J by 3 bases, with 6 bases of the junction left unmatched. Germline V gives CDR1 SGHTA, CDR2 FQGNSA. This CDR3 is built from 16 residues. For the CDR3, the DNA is TGTGCCAGCAGCTTAGTTCCAGCGGGAGCAACAGATACGCAGTATTTT. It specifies CASSLVPAGATDTQYF. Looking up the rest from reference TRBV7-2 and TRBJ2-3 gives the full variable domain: GAGVSQSPSNKVTEKGKDVELRCDPISGHTALYWYRQSLGQGLEFLIYFQGNSAPDKSGLPSDRFSAERTGGSVSTLTIQRTQQEDSAVYLCASSLVPAGATDTQYFGPGTRLTVL.

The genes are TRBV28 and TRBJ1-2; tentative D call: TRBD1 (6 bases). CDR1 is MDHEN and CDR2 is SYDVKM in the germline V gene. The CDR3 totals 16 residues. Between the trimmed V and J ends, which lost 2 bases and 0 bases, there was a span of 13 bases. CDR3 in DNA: TGTGCCAGCAGTTTACTCCACAGGGTCCCTAACTATGGCTACACCTTC. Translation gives CASSLLHRVPNYGYTF.